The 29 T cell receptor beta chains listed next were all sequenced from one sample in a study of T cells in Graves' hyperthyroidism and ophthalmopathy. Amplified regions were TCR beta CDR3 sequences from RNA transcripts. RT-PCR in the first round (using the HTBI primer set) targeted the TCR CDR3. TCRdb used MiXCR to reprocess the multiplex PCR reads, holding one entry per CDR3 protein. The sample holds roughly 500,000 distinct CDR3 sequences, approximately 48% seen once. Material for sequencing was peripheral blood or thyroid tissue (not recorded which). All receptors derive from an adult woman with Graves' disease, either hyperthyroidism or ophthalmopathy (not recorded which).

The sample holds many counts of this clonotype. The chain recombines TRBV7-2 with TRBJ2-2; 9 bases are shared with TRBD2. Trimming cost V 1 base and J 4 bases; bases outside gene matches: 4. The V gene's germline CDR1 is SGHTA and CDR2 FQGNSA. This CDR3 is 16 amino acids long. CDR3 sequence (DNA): TGTGCCAGCAGCTTAGTGGCGGGAGGGAGCACCGGGGAGCTGTTTTTT. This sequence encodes CASSLVAGGSTGELFF. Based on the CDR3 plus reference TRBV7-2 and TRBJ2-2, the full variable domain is GAGVSQSPSNKVTEKGKDVELRCDPISGHTALYWYRQSLGQGLEFLIYFQGNSAPDKSGLPSDRFSAERTGGSVSTLTIQRTQQEDSAVYLCASSLVAGGSTGELFFGEGSRLTVL.

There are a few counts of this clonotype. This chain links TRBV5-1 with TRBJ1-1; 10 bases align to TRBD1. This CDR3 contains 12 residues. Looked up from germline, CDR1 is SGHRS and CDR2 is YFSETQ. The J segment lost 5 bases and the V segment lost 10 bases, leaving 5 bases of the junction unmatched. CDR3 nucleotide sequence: TGCGCCGGACAGGGGGGGTATACTGAAGCTTTCTTT. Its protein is CAGQGGYTEAFF.

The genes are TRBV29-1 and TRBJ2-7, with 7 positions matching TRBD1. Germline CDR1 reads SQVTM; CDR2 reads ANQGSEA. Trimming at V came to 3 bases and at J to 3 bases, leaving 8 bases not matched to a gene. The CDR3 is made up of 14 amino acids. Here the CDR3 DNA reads TGCAGCGTTGACCCGACAGGGACGAACTACGAGCAGTACTTC. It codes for CSVDPTGTNYEQYF.

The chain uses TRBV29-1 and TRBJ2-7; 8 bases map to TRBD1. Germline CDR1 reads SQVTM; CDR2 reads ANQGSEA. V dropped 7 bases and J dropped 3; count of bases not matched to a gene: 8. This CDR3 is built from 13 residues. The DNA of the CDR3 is TGCAGCGCTACTCCAGGGGGCGACTACGAGCAGTACTTC. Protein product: CSATPGGDYEQYF.

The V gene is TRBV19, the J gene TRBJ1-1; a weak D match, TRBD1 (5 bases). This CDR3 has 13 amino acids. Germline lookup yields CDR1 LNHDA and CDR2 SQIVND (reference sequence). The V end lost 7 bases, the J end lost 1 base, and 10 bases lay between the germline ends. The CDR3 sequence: CASTRGRNTEAFF. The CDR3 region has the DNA TGTGCCAGTACTCGGGGGAGGAACACTGAAGCTTTCTTT. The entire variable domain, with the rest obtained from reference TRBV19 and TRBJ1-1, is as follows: DGGITQSPKYLFRKEGQNVTLSCEQNLNHDAMYWYRQDPGQGLRLIYYSQIVNDFQKGDIAEGYSVSREKKESFPLTVTSAQKNPTAFYLCASTRGRNTEAFFGQGTRLTVV.

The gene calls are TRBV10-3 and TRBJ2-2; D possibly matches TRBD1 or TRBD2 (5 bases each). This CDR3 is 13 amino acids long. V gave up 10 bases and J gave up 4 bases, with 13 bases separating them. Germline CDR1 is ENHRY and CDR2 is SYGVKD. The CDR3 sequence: CATRDGSTGELFF. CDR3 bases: TGTGCCACCAGGGACGGTAGCACCGGGGAGCTGTTTTTT.

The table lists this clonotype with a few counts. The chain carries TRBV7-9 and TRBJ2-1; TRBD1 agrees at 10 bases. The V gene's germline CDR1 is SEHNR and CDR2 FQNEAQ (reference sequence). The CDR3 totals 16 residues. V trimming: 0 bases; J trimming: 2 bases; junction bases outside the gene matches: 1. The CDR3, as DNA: TGTGCCAGCAGCTTAGCGGGGACAGGGGCCTACAATGAGCAGTTCTTC. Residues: CASSLAGTGAYNEQFF. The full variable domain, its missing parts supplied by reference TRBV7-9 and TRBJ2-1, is DTGVSQNPRHKITKRGQNVTFRCDPISEHNRLYWYRQTLGQGPEFLTYFQNEAQLEKSRLLSDRFSAERPKGSFSTLEIQRTEQGDSAMYLCASSLAGTGAYNEQFFGPGTRLTVL.

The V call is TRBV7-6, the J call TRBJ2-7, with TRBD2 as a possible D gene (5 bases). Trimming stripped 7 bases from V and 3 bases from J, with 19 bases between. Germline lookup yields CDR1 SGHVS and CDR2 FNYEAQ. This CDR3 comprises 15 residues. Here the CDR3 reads CASTPGSTRDYEQYF. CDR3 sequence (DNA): TGTGCCAGCACCCCGGGCTCTACACGGGACTACGAGCAGTACTTC.

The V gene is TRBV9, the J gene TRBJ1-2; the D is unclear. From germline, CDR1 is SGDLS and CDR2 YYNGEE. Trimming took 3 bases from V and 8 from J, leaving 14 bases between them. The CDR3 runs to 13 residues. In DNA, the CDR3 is TGTGCCAGCAGCGCGACTGCGGTGCGGGGCTACACCTTC. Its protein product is CASSATAVRGYTF.

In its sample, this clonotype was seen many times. The CDR3: CASSQIQTLGKAFF. The CDR3 coding sequence is TGCGCCAGCAGCCAGATCCAGACCCTGGGTAAAGCTTTCTTT. This sequence joins TRBV4-1 and TRBJ1-1; D gene ambiguous. The CDR3 is made up of 14 amino acids. V was trimmed by 3 bases and J by 9 bases, leaving 17 bases between them. CDR1 MGHRA and CDR2 YSYEKL come from the germline V gene.

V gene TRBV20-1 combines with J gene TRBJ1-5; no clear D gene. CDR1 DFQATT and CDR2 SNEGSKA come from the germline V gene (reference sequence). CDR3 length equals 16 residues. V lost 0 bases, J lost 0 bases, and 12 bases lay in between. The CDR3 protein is CSARDDGRFSNQPQHF. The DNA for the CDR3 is TGCAGTGCTAGAGATGATGGCAGATTTAGCAATCAGCCCCAGCATTTT.

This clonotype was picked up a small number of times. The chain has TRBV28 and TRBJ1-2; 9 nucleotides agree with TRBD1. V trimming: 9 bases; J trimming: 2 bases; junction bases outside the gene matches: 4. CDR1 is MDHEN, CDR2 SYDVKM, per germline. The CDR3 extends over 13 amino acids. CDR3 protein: CASTGTGNYGYTF. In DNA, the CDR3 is TGTGCCAGTACCGGGACAGGGAACTATGGCTACACCTTC.

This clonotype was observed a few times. The CDR3 DNA reads as TGTGCCATCAGTGAGTCGCTGGGTTTGGACTATGGCTACACCTTC. It encodes CAISESLGLDYGYTF. The gene calls are TRBV10-3 and TRBJ1-2; D is undetermined. V lost 0 bases to trimming and J lost 3 bases, with 11 bases between them. Germline CDR1 reads ENHRY; CDR2 reads SYGVKD. There are 15 residues in the CDR3.

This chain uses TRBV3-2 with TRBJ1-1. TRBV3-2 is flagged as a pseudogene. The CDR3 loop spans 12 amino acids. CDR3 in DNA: TGTGCCAGCAGCCAAGTGGCGAAGAGGGCTTTCTTT. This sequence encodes CASSQVAKRAFF.

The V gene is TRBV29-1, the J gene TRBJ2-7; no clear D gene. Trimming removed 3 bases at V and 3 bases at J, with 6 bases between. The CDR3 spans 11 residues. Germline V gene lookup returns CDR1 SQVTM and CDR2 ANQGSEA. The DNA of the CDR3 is TGCAGCGTTGAGGGTAACTACGAGCAGTACTTC. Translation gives CSVEGNYEQYF.

This chain's CDR3 is CASSWGPEVAGQYF. Here the CDR3 DNA reads TGTGCCAGCAGCTGGGGCCCGGAGGTAGCAGGGCAGTACTTC. The chain carries TRBV5-4 and TRBJ2-7; D assignment may be TRBD1 or TRBD2 (5 bases each). Germline CDR1 is SGHNT and CDR2 is YYREEE (reference sequence). CDR3 length: 14 amino acids. Trimming pared 3 bases from V and 9 bases from J, leaving 19 bases between.

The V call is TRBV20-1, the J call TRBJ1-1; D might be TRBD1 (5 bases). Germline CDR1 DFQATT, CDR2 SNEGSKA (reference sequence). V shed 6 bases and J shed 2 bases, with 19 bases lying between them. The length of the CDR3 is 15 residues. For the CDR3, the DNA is TGCAGTGCAATAGGATCGAGGGACTCAAACACTGAAGCTTTCTTT. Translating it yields CSAIGSRDSNTEAFF.

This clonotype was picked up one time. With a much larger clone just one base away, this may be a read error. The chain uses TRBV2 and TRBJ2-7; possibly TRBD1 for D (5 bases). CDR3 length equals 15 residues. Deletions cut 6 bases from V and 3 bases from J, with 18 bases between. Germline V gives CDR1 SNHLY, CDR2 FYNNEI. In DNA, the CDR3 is TGTGCCAGCAGCCCCTGGCAGGGTGGAATCTACGAGCAGTACTTC. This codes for CASSPWQGGIYEQYF.

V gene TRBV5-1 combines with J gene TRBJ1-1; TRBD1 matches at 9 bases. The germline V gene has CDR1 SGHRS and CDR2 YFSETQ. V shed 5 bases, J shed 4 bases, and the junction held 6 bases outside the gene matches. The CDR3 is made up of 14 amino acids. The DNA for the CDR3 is TGCGCCAGCAGACCGGGACAGGGAGGCACTGAAGCTTTCTTT. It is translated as CASRPGQGGTEAFF.

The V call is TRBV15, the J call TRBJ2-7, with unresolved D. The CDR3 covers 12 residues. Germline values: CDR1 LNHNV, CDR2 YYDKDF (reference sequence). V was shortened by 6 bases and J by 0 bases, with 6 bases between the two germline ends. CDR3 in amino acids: CATSSHSYEQYF. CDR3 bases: TGTGCCACCAGTAGTCACTCCTACGAGCAGTACTTC.

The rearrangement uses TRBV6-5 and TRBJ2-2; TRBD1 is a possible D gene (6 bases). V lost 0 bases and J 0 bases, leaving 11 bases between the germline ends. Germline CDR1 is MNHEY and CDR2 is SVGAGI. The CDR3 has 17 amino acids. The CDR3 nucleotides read TGTGCCAGCAGTTACTCGGGGGCCGGCCCGAACACCGGGGAGCTGTTTTTT. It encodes CASSYSGAGPNTGELFF.

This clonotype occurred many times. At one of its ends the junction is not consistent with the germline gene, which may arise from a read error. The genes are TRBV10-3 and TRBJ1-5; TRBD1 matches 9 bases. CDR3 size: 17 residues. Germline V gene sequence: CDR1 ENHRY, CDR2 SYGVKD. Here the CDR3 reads CASSYAGTGFGNQPQHF. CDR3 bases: TGTGCCAGCAGTTACGCCGGGACAGGGTTCGGCAATCAGCCCCAGCATTTT.

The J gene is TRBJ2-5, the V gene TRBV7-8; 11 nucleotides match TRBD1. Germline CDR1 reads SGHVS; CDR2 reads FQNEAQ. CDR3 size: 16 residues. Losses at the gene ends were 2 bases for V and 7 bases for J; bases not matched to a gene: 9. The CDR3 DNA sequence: TGTGCCAGCAGCTTACCGGGACAGGGGGTCGGAGGGACCCAGTACTTC. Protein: CASSLPGQGVGGTQYF.

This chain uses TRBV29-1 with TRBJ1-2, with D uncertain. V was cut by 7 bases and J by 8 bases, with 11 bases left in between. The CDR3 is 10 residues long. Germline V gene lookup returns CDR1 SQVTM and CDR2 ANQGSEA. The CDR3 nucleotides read TGCAGCGGCAGGTCCCAAGGCTACACCTTC. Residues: CSGRSQGYTF.

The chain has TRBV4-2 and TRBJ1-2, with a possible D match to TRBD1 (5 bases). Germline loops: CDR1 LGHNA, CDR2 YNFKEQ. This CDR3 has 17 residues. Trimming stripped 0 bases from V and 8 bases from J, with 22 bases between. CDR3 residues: CASSQDLGTQVLDGYTF. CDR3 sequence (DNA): TGTGCCAGCAGCCAAGATTTGGGGACGCAGGTCCTTGACGGCTACACCTTC.

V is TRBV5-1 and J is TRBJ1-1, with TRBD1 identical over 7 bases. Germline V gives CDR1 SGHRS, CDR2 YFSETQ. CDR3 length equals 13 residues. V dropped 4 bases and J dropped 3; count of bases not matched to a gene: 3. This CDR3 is CASSQGQHTEAFF. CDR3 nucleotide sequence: TGCGCCAGCAGCCAGGGACAGCACACTGAAGCTTTCTTT. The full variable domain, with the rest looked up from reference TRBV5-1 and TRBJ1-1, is KAGVTQTPRYLIKTRGQQVTLSCSPISGHRSVSWYQQTPGQGLQFLFEYFSETQRNKGNFPGRFSGRQFSNSRSEMNVSTLELGDSALYLCASSQGQHTEAFFGQGTRLTVV.

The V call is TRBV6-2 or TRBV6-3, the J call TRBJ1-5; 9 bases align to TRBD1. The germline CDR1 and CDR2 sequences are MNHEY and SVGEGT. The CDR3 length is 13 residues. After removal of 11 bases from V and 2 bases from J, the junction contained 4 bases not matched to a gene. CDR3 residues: CAVRDRGNQPQHF. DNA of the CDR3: TGTGCCGTCCGGGACAGGGGCAATCAGCCCCAGCATTTT.

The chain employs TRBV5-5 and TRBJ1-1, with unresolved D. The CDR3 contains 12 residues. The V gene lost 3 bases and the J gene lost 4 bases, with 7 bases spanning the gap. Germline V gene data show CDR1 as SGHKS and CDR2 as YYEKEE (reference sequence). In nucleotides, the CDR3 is TGTGCCAGCAGCTCCGTCCCCACTGAAGCTTTCTTT. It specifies CASSSVPTEAFF.

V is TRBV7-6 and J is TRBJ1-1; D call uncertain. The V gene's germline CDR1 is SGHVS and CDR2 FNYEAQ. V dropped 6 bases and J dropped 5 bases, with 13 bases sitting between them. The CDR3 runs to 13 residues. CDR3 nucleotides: TGTGCCAGCAGTTACGTTCGGGGAACTGAAGCTTTCTTT. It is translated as CASSYVRGTEAFF.